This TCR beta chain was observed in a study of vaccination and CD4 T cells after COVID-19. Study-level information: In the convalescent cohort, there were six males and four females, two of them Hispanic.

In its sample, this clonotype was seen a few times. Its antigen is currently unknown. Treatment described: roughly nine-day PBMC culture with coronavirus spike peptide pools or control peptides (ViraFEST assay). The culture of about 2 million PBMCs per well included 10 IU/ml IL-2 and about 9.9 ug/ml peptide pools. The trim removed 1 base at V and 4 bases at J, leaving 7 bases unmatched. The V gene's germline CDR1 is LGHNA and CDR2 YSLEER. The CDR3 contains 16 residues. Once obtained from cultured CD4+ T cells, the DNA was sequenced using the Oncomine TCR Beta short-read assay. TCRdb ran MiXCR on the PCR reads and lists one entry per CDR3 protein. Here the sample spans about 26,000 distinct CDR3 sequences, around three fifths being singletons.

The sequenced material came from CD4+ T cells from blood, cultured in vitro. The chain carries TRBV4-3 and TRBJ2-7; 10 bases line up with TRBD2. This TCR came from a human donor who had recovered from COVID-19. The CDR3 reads CASSQGIAGGRYEQYF. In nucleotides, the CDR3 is TGCGCCAGCAGCCAAGGGATAGCGGGAGGTCGGTACGAGCAGTACTTC.